The clone carrying this TCR beta chain came up a few times. The data originate from a study of blood T cells in healthy people across ages. Study information: With template switching, about one barcoded beta molecule was captured per two T cells.

This CDR3 region has 11 residues. Germline CDR1 reads SEHNR; CDR2 reads FQNEAQ (reference sequence). Trimming took off 6 bases at V and 6 bases at J, with 9 bases between the two ends. Sample-barcoded 5' priming and a J-beta primer mix drove a second PCR of 7 to 11 cycles. Every sample produced at least 3 million CDR3-containing paired-end reads. TCRdb re-derived calls from the 5' RACE reads in MiXCR, one entry per CDR3 protein. The sample gives roughly 1.9 million distinct CDR3 sequences, more than 35% of which show up once; approximately 22% is in the top ten. This receptor was taken from a human donor in good health. The chain joins TRBV7-9 to TRBJ2-7; D is undetermined. The sequenced sample was blood. In DNA, the CDR3 is TGTGCCAGCAGTCGATCGATCGAGCAGTACTTC. Translating gives CASSRSIEQYF.